The 17 T cell receptor beta chains below were found in one sample sequenced in a study of blood T cell repertoires in COVID-19 (dated by TCRdb to 2019 to 2021). Library preparation employed the immunoSEQ multiplex PCR assay. The source is immuneACCESS, and TCRdb retained only in-frame sequences with V and J called. Part of the clones is not carried over; for the studies checked, unresolved V genes explain less than half of this, and the remainder is unexplained. The sample profile shows hundreds of thousands of clones; about nine tenths of them were found once. Clones ranked in the top ten supply approximately 6% of the sample. Sequencing used peripheral blood. Source of these receptors: an elderly man with acute or convalescent COVID-19.

The J gene is TRBJ1-4, the V gene TRBV19, with D perhaps matching TRBD1 (6 bases). CDR1 and CDR2 from the germline V gene are LNHDA and SQIVND (reference sequence). CDR3 size: 18 residues. V was pared by 2 bases and J by 7 bases, with 23 bases between. CDR3 DNA sequence: TGTGCCAGTAGTATAAGGTCACAGGGCATCAACCGGATTGAAAAACTGTTTTTT. It translates to CASSIRSQGINRIEKLFF.

The chain couples TRBV19 to TRBJ2-5; 8 bases fit TRBD2. CDR3 length equals 16 residues. Germline V gene data show CDR1 as LNHDA and CDR2 as SQIVND (reference sequence). The trim removed 2 bases at V and 4 bases at J, leaving 9 bases unmatched. Here the CDR3 reads CASSINARLAGETQYF. DNA of the CDR3: TGTGCCAGTAGTATAAATGCTAGGCTAGCGGGAGAGACCCAGTACTTC.

V gene TRBV30 combines with J gene TRBJ2-5; tentatively, D is TRBD2 (5 bases). The CDR3 is 13 residues long. Germline CDR1 reads GTSNPN; CDR2 reads SVGIG (reference sequence). The germline V and J ends were trimmed by 4 bases and 1 base, with 10 bases remaining between them. The CDR3 is CAWNKGAQETQYF. Here the CDR3 DNA reads TGTGCCTGGAATAAGGGAGCCCAAGAGACCCAGTACTTC.

The chain carries TRBV7-9 and TRBJ2-1, with D tentatively TRBD2 (6 bases). This CDR3 is 14 amino acids long. Per germline, CDR1 SEHNR and CDR2 FQNEAQ (reference sequence). The V and J ends lost 4 bases and 6 bases respectively, with 13 bases between them. The CDR3 sequence is CASSYALATNEQFF. The CDR3 region has the DNA TGTGCCAGCAGCTACGCCCTAGCGACCAATGAGCAGTTCTTC. Supplemented by reference TRBV7-9 and TRBJ2-1, the full variable domain reads DTGVSQNPRHKITKRGQNVTFRCDPISEHNRLYWYRQTLGQGPEFLTYFQNEAQLEKSRLLSDRFSAERPKGSFSTLEIQRTEQGDSAMYLCASSYALATNEQFFGPGTRLTVL.

The chain combines TRBV6-2 or TRBV6-3 with TRBJ2-5, with D unclear. This CDR3 is built from 14 residues. Germline CDR1 reads MNHEY; CDR2 reads SVGEGT. V gave up 1 base and J gave up 3 bases, with 9 bases separating them. CDR3 nucleotides: TGTGCCAGCAGTTACTTTGGCGGAAAAGAGACCCAGTACTTC. It yields the protein CASSYFGGKETQYF.

This CDR3 reads CASARGLGQETQYF. The CDR3 nucleotides read TGTGCCAGCGCGAGGGGGCTTGGGCAAGAGACCCAGTACTTC. The rearrangement joins TRBV5-4 to TRBJ2-5; 7 positions agree with TRBD1. Germline CDR1 SGHNT, CDR2 YYREEE (reference sequence). There are 14 residues in the CDR3. J lost 2 bases, V lost 7 bases, and 8 bases had no gene match. Full variable domain (rest looked up from reference TRBV5-4 and TRBJ2-5): ETGVTQSPTHLIKTRGQQVTLRCSSQSGHNTVSWYQQALGQGPQFIFQYYREEENGRGNFPPRFSGLQFPNYSSELNVNALELDDSALYLCASARGLGQETQYFGPGTRLLVL.

The chain carries TRBV7-2 and TRBJ1-6; perhaps TRBD1 as D (6 bases). Germline-derived CDR1 and CDR2 are SGHTA and FQGNSA. Trimming pared 5 bases from V and 3 bases from J, leaving 17 bases between. The CDR3 runs 17 residues. The CDR3 loop reads CASSMGSGQLYNSPLHF. Written as DNA, the CDR3 is TGTGCCAGCAGCATGGGTTCGGGACAACTCTATAATTCACCCCTCCACTTT.

The V and J genes are TRBV27 and TRBJ2-3; D perhaps matches TRBD2 (6 bases). V lost 5 bases and J 1 base, leaving 13 bases between the germline ends. CDR3 size: 15 residues. Germline V gives CDR1 MNHEY, CDR2 SMNVEV (reference sequence). CDR3 sequence (DNA): TGTGCCAGCAGTCGGAGGGCCCTCGGCACAGATACGCAGTATTTT. Translated, it gives CASSRRALGTDTQYF.

V and J are TRBV7-2 and TRBJ2-1; 10 positions agree with TRBD2. V shed 5 bases, J shed 0 bases, and the junction held 7 bases outside the gene matches. This CDR3 region has 17 residues. Germline CDR1 reads SGHTA; CDR2 reads FQGNSA. Here the CDR3 DNA reads TGTGCCAGCAGCCCCTCTAGCGGGAGTCACTCCTACAATGAGCAGTTCTTC. Translated: CASSPSSGSHSYNEQFF.

The chain carries TRBV6-5 and TRBJ1-1; a possible D gene is TRBD1 (5 bases). V lost 5 bases, J lost 0 bases, and 13 bases lay in between. Looked up from germline, CDR1 is MNHEY and CDR2 is SVGAGI. This CDR3 contains 15 residues. CDR3 in amino acids: CASSQFDSLNTEAFF. Here the CDR3 DNA reads TGTGCCAGCAGTCAATTTGACAGTCTGAACACTGAAGCTTTCTTT.

The V gene is TRBV10-3, the J gene TRBJ2-7, with 10 bases aligning to TRBD1. Looked up from germline, CDR1 is ENHRY and CDR2 is SYGVKD. This CDR3 is 15 amino acids long. The V and J ends lost 0 bases and 4 bases, in that order; junction bases with no gene match: 3. The CDR3 spells CAISESRTGGYEQYF. DNA of the CDR3: TGTGCCATCAGTGAGTCTCGGACAGGGGGATACGAGCAGTACTTC.

The CDR3 DNA reads as TGTGCCAGTAGTCTCCGACTAGCGGGATCTGAGACCCAGTACTTC. Translated, it gives CASSLRLAGSETQYF. This chain links TRBV19 with TRBJ2-5; 11 positions agree with TRBD2. The CDR3 has 15 residues. The ends lost 5 bases at V and 5 bases at J; junction bases unmatched: 7. Germline CDR1 is LNHDA and CDR2 is SQIVND (reference sequence). Full variable domain (rest looked up from reference TRBV19 and TRBJ2-5): DGGITQSPKYLFRKEGQNVTLSCEQNLNHDAMYWYRQDPGQGLRLIYYSQIVNDFQKGDIAEGYSVSREKKESFPLTVTSAQKNPTAFYLCASSLRLAGSETQYFGPGTRLLVL.

This clone has only one observation. The gene calls are TRBV18 and TRBJ2-2; 8 bases line up with TRBD1. The CDR3 sequence is 15 residues long. Looked up from germline, CDR1 is KGHSH and CDR2 is LQKENI. Trimming took 3 bases from V and 4 from J; bases not matched to a gene: 4. CDR3 protein: CASSPGQGSTGELFF. Written as DNA, the CDR3 is TGTGCCAGCTCACCCGGACAGGGTTCCACCGGGGAGCTGTTTTTT.

The chain carries TRBV10-1 and TRBJ2-3; TRBD2 matches 11 bases. The V gene end was trimmed by 10 bases and the J gene end by 0 bases; junction bases not matched to a gene: 12. Germline V gene data show CDR1 as WNHNN and CDR2 as SYGVQD (reference sequence). The CDR3 extends over 17 amino acids. Here the CDR3 reads CAILWTGTSGSTDTQYF. The CDR3 DNA reads as TGCGCCATCCTCTGGACCGGGACTAGCGGTAGCACAGATACGCAGTATTTT.

This chain links TRBV23-1 with TRBJ1-4; unclear D gene. TRBV23-1 is recorded as an ORF, its role being uncertain. This CDR3 is built from 15 residues. Trimming removed 1 base at V and 8 bases at J, with 14 bases between. The CDR3 protein is CASSQYWRAGEKLFF. CDR3 nucleotides: TGCGCCAGCAGTCAATACTGGAGGGCGGGAGAAAAACTGTTTTTT.

In this sample, this clone turned up once. The chain couples TRBV5-1 to TRBJ2-7, with 10 bases that match TRBD2. J was trimmed by 3 bases and V by 0 bases; bases with no gene match: 6. Germline assignment: CDR1 SGHRS and CDR2 YFSETQ. This CDR3 is built from 16 residues. The CDR3 sequence: CASSLGGLAGDYEQYF. The DNA of the CDR3 is TGCGCCAGCAGCTTGGGCGGGCTAGCGGGGGACTACGAGCAGTACTTC.

This chain joins TRBV7-2 and TRBJ1-6, with 10 nucleotides matching TRBD1. Trimming at V came to 0 bases and at J to 16 bases, leaving 6 bases not matched to a gene. Germline CDR1 and CDR2: SGHTA and FQGNSA. The CDR3 totals 14 residues. CDR3 loop: CASSLAAGDRGLHF. CDR3 coding DNA: TGTGCCAGCAGCTTAGCTGCCGGGGACAGGGGACTCCACTTT.